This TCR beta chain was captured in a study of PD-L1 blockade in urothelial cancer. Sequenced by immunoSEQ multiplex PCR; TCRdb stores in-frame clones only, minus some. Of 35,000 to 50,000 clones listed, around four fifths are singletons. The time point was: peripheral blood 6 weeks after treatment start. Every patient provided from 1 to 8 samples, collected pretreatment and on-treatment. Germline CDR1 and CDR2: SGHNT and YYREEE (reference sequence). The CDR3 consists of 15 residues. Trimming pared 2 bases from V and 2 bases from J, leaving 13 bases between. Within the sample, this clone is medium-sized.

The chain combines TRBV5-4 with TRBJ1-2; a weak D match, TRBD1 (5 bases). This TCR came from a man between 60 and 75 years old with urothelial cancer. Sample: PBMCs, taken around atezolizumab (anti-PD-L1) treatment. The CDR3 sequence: CASSFPGLKNYGYTF. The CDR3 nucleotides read TGTGCCAGCAGCTTTCCGGGACTCAAGAACTATGGCTACACCTTC.